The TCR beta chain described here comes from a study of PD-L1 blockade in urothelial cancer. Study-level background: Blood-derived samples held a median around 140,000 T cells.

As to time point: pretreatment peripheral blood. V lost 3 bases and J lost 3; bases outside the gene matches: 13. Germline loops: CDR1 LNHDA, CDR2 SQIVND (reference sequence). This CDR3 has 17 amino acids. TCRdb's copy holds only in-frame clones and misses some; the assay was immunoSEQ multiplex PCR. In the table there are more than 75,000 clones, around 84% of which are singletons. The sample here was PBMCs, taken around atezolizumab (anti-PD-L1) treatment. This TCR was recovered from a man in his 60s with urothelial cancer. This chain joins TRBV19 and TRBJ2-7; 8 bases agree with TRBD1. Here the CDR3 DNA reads TGTGCCAGTAGTATTAGCTCTGGACAGGGCCTTAACTACGAGCAGTACTTC. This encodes CASSISSGQGLNYEQYF.